Below are 23 T cell receptor beta chains sequenced from a single sample in a study of cytomegalovirus exposure and HLA in healthy donors. Primers for the PCR totalled 60 Vbeta and 13 Jbeta. This table comes from immunoSEQ multiplex PCR, and its TCRdb copy is limited to in-frame clones, with some not included. The data show roughly 150,000 clones, roughly 78% seen once. Sample: PBMCs. These receptors were taken from a man aged 40-50 years in good health and CMV-seropositive.

CDR3 amino acids: CASSPTGLAGKTQYF. CDR3 nucleotide sequence: TGTGCCAGCAGCCCCACGGGACTAGCGGGGAAGACCCAGTACTTC. The V call is TRBV7-2, the J call TRBJ2-5; 13 bases agree with TRBD2. CDR1 and CDR2 from the germline V gene are SGHTA and FQGNSA. The J segment lost 6 bases and the V segment lost 5 bases, leaving 6 bases of the junction unmatched. There are 15 residues in the CDR3.

V gene TRBV5-4 combines with J gene TRBJ2-4, with 11 bases fitting TRBD2. Germline V gene data show CDR1 as SGHNT and CDR2 as YYREEE (reference sequence). The V and J ends lost 4 bases and 2 bases, in that order; junction bases with no gene match: 5. The CDR3 consists of 16 residues. CDR3 loop: CASSPATSGTKNIQYF. The CDR3 coding sequence is TGTGCCAGCAGCCCGGCGACTAGCGGGACCAAAAACATTCAGTACTTC.

This chain uses TRBV5-1 with TRBJ2-2; 11 nucleotides match TRBD2. With V trimmed by 0 bases and J by 5 bases, 15 bases remained unmatched. There are 20 residues in the CDR3. The germline gives CDR1 SGHRS, CDR2 YFSETQ. The DNA for the CDR3 is TGCGCCAGCAGCTTGGTCCTAGCGGGAGGCCTTGGAGCTAGTACCGGGGAGCTGTTTTTT. Protein sequence: CASSLVLAGGLGASTGELFF.

The chain employs TRBV5-1 and TRBJ1-2, with 9 bases fitting TRBD1. The J segment lost 5 bases and the V segment lost 0 bases, leaving 2 bases of the junction unmatched. This CDR3 spans 14 amino acids. The germline CDR1 and CDR2 sequences are SGHRS and YFSETQ. CDR3 sequence (DNA): TGCGCCAGCAGCTTGGGGGACAGGGAATATGGCTACACCTTC. This sequence encodes CASSLGDREYGYTF.

A remark on this clone: Relative to the germline gene, one junction end is altered; a read error may explain this. V usage is TRBV9 and J usage is TRBJ1-5; no clear D gene. The germline gives CDR1 SGDLS, CDR2 YYNGEE. This CDR3 has 13 residues. The CDR3 DNA follows: TGTGTCAGCAGCTTCAATAGCAATCAGCCCCAGCATTTT. Translated: CVSSFNSNQPQHF.

The chain is built from TRBV7-2 and TRBJ2-7; possibly TRBD2 for D (6 bases). This CDR3 has 14 residues. V lost 1 base and J lost 4, with 11 bases in between. Germline CDR1 and CDR2: SGHTA and FQGNSA. In DNA, the CDR3 is TGTGCCAGCAGCTTAGTTTCTAGCGCTTACGAGCAGTACTTC. It translates to CASSLVSSAYEQYF.

This chain links TRBV4-1 with TRBJ2-7; the D is unclear. Germline assignment: CDR1 MGHRA and CDR2 YSYEKL. V was cut by 0 bases and J by 1 base, with 4 bases left in between. This CDR3 contains 13 residues. CDR3 bases: TGCGCCAGCAGCCAAGAGTCATCCTACGAGCAGTACTTC. Translated, it gives CASSQESSYEQYF.

The table lists this clone with a few counts. The chain carries TRBV29-1 and TRBJ1-5; D may be TRBD1 (6 bases). From germline, CDR1 is SQVTM and CDR2 ANQGSEA. V lost 7 bases to trimming and J lost 5 bases, with 15 bases between them. The CDR3 loop spans 13 amino acids. The CDR3 loop is CSATVRGDQPQHF. The CDR3 DNA reads as TGCAGCGCAACCGTCAGGGGTGATCAGCCCCAGCATTTT.

CDR3 bases: TGTGCCAGCAGTTCCCCGGGGGCAACTAATGAAAAACTGTTTTTT. It specifies CASSSPGATNEKLFF. The chain uses TRBV6-5 and TRBJ1-4; D may be TRBD1 (5 bases). V was shortened by 4 bases and J by 0 bases, with 9 bases between the two germline ends. The V gene's germline CDR1 is MNHEY and CDR2 SVGAGI. The CDR3 covers 15 residues.

Notes on this clone: The identical CDR3 is also encoded by other nucleotide sequences in the sample. J is TRBJ2-7 and V is TRBV4-1, with D possibly TRBD1 on 5 matching bases. CDR1 MGHRA and CDR2 YSYEKL come from the germline V gene. This CDR3 is 13 amino acids long. Trimming cost V 1 base and J 4 bases, with 8 bases left between them. CDR3 nucleotides: TGCGCCAGCAGCCAAGTACAGGCGTACGAGCAGTACTTC. Translation gives CASSQVQAYEQYF.

The chain joins TRBV5-1 to TRBJ2-4, with D possibly matching TRBD1 (5 bases). This CDR3 has 15 amino acids. The V end was cut by 0 bases, the J end by 6 bases, with 13 bases between. CDR1 SGHRS and CDR2 YFSETQ come from the germline V gene. CDR3 in amino acids: CASSLADRSANIQYF. CDR3 in DNA: TGCGCCAGCAGCTTGGCAGACAGATCGGCAAACATTCAGTACTTC.

The V gene is TRBV27, the J gene TRBJ1-1; D remains ambiguous. V lost 8 bases and J lost 0, with 10 bases in between. CDR1 is MNHEY, CDR2 SMNVEV, per germline (reference sequence). The CDR3 runs to 13 residues. The CDR3 here is CASGPFMNTEAFF. The CDR3 DNA reads as TGTGCCAGCGGGCCCTTCATGAACACTGAAGCTTTCTTT.

The rearrangement joins TRBV27 to TRBJ1-2, with 10 bases fitting TRBD1. This CDR3 comprises 18 residues. Germline lookup yields CDR1 MNHEY and CDR2 SMNVEV (reference sequence). The V gene end was trimmed by 4 bases and the J gene end by 2 bases; junction bases not matched to a gene: 13. CDR3 region: CASSSSPVPGQGNYGYTF. The DNA for the CDR3 is TGTGCCAGCAGTTCTTCACCCGTCCCGGGACAGGGGAACTATGGCTACACCTTC.

This rearrangement joins TRBV13 to TRBJ2-3; 10 nucleotides align to TRBD2. The CDR3 runs to 17 residues. The trim removed 2 bases at V and 3 bases at J, leaving 8 bases unmatched. Germline V gene data show CDR1 as PRHDT and CDR2 as FYEKMQ (reference sequence). This CDR3 is CASSLFEREGFTDTQYF. Here the CDR3 DNA reads TGTGCCAGCAGCTTATTCGAGCGGGAGGGCTTTACAGATACGCAGTATTTT.

V and J are TRBV29-1 and TRBJ2-5; 9 bases agree with TRBD1. Germline-derived CDR1 and CDR2 are SQVTM and ANQGSEA. CDR3 length: 14 residues. The ends lost 3 bases at V and 3 bases at J; junction bases unmatched: 5. The CDR3, as DNA: TGCAGCGTTGACCCGACAGGGGGTGAAGAGACCCAGTACTTC. As protein: CSVDPTGGEETQYF.

The chain employs TRBV4-1 and TRBJ2-1; 8 bases line up with TRBD2. V lost 0 bases and J lost 13; bases outside the gene matches: 11. CDR3 length: 15 amino acids. The germline V gene has CDR1 MGHRA and CDR2 YSYEKL. The CDR3 protein is CASSQDAGLVGEQFF. The CDR3 bases are TGCGCCAGCAGCCAAGATGCGGGACTAGTAGGGGAACAGTTCTTC.

This clone has just a few counts. In DNA, the CDR3 is TGTGCTAGTCGCAGCGGGAGGGCGGATACGCAGTATTTT. It is translated as CASRSGRADTQYF. The V call is TRBV12-5, the J call TRBJ2-3; 10 positions agree with TRBD2. Germline lookup yields CDR1 LGHNT and CDR2 FRNRAP. The V gene end was trimmed by 8 bases and the J gene end by 6 bases; junction bases not matched to a gene: 5. The CDR3 is 13 amino acids.

This sequence joins TRBV9 and TRBJ1-1; 10 bases fit TRBD1. The CDR3 contains 18 residues. Germline CDR1 and CDR2: SGDLS and YYNGEE. Trimming cost V 4 bases and J 5 bases; bases outside gene matches: 17. CDR3 DNA: TGTGCCAGCAGCCAACCGGGACAGGGGTCCGTGGGGGGAACTGAAGCTTTCTTT. Translating it yields CASSQPGQGSVGGTEAFF.

As for this clone: One end of the junction varies from germline; a read error may be responsible. The rearrangement uses TRBV7-9 and TRBJ1-2, with D possibly TRBD1 on 5 matching bases. CDR1 and CDR2 (germline): SEHNR, FQNEAQ (reference sequence). CDR3 length: 14 amino acids. CDR3 DNA sequence: TGTTCCAGCAGCTTCAGGGTAGCTAACTATGGCTACACCTTC. It yields the protein CSSSFRVANYGYTF.

This clone was picked up a small number of times. V usage is TRBV5-8 and J usage is TRBJ2-1; D is undetermined. The CDR3 consists of 13 residues. The V end lost 1 base, the J end lost 4 bases, and 6 bases lay between the germline ends. The germline gives CDR1 SGHTS, CDR2 YDEGEE. CDR3 residues: CASSLWQYNEQFF. The CDR3 region has the DNA TGTGCCAGCAGCTTGTGGCAGTACAATGAGCAGTTCTTC.

The chain is built from TRBV19 and TRBJ1-5; 7 bases line up with TRBD1. The V segment lost 4 bases and the J segment 1 base; nucleotides outside the gene matches: 4. This CDR3 is 15 amino acids long. CDR1 LNHDA and CDR2 SQIVND come from the germline V gene (reference sequence). CDR3 loop: CASSRQGGSNQPQHF. DNA for the CDR3: TGTGCCAGTAGTAGACAGGGTGGGAGCAATCAGCCCCAGCATTTT.

This clone was recorded a few times. The chain couples TRBV7-9 to TRBJ2-7; 10 bases match TRBD1. The CDR3 length is 13 residues. Germline CDR1 is SEHNR and CDR2 is FQNEAQ (reference sequence). V shed 5 bases and J 5 bases; nucleotides not matched to a gene: 3. The CDR3 sequence is CASSQTGGHEQYF. As DNA, the CDR3 is TGTGCCAGCAGCCAGACAGGGGGCCACGAGCAGTACTTC.

The chain combines TRBV19 with TRBJ2-5; TRBD2 matches 9 bases. V was clipped by 3 bases and J by 1 base; unmatched bases: 9. The germline V gene encodes CDR1 LNHDA and CDR2 SQIVND (reference sequence). This CDR3 has 17 residues. The CDR3 region has the DNA TGTGCCAGTAGTATTAGACGGGCTAGCGGGACCCAAGAGACCCAGTACTTC. This gives the protein CASSIRRASGTQETQYF.